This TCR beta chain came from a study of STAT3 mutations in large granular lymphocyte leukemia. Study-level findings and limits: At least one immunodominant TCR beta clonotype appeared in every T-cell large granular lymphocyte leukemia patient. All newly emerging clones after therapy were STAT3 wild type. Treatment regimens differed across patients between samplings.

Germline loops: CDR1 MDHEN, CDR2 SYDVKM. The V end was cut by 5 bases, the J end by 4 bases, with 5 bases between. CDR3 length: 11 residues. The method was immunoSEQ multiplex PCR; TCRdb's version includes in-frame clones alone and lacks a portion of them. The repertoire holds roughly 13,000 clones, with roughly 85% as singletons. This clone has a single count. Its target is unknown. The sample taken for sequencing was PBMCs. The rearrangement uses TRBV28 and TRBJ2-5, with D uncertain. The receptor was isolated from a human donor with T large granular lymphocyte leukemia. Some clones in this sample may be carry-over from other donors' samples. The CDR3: CASSARETQYF. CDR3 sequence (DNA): TGTGCCAGCAGTGCTCGAGAGACCCAGTACTTC. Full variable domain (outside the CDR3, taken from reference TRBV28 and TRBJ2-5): DVKVTQSSRYLVKRTGEKVFLECVQDMDHENMFWYRQDPGLGLRLIYFSYDVKMKEKGDIPEGYSVSREKKERFSLILESASTNQTSMYLCASSARETQYFGPGTRLLVL.